The clone carrying this T cell receptor (beta chain) has at least ten counts. Generated by immunoSEQ multiplex PCR, the TCRdb table keeps only in-frame clones and is missing some. The sample lists roughly 58,000 clones; about 75% were seen once. This study enrolled people aged about 18 to 100 from roughly 22 US geographic areas. Clinical history as reported by participants underpinned cohort assignment. These data are taken from a study of blood T cell repertoires in COVID-19. Study-wide background: Acute and convalescent COVID-19 samples came from the United States, Italy and Spain. T cells, B-cell-depleted T cells, or PBMCs supplied cDNA or gDNA.

Germline lookup yields CDR1 SNHLY and CDR2 FYNNEI. CDR3 length: 12 amino acids. V was pared by 6 bases and J by 9 bases, with 7 bases of the junction left unmatched. The receptor was isolated from a woman aged 55-75 years who had been exposed to COVID-19. The V call is TRBV2, the J call TRBJ2-7; 8 nucleotides match TRBD2. Material for sequencing was PBMCs or T cells enriched from blood (not recorded which). CDR3 sequence: CASSLREGWQYF. CDR3 bases: TGTGCCAGCAGCCTCCGGGAGGGGTGGCAGTACTTC.